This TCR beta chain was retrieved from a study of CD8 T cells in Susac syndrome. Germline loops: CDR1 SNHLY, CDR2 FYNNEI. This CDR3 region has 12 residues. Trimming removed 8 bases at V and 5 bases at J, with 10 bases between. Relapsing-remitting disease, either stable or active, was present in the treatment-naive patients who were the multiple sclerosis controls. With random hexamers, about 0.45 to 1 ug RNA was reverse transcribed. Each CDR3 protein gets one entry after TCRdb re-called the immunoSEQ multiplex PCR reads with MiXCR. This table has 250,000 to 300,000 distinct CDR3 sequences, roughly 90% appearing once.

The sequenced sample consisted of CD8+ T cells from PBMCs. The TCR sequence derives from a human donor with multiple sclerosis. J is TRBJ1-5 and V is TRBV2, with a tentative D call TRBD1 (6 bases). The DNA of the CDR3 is TGTGCCAGCCAGTCAGGGGATCAGCCCCAGCATTTT. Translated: CASQSGDQPQHF.